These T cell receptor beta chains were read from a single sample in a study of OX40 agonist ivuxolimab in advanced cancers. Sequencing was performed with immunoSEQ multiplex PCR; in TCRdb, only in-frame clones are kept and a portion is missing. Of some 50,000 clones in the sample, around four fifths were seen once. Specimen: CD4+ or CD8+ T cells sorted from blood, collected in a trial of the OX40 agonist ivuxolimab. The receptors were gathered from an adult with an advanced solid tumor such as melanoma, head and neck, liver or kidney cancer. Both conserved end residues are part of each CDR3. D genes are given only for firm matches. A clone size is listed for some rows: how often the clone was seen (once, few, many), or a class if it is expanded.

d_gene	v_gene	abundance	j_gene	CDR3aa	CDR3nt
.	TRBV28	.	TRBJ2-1	CASRLPGGDEQFF	TGTGCCAGCAGACTTCCCGGGGGCGATGAGCAGTTCTTC
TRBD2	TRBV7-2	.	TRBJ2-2	CASSPSLAGGPGELFF	TGTGCCAGCAGCCCCTCACTAGCGGGAGGGCCCGGGGAGCTGTTTTTT
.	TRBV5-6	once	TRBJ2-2	CASSSLAGELFF	TGTGCCAGCAGCTCTCTGGCCGGGGAGCTGTTTTTT
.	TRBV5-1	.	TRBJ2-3	CASSLEGPGTDTQYF	TGCGCCAGCAGCTTGGAGGGGCCTGGCACAGATACGCAGTATTTT
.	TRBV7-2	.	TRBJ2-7	CASSPGHGAREQYF	TGTGCCAGCAGTCCGGGACATGGGGCAAGGGAGCAGTACTTC
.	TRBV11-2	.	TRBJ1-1	CASSLESVNTEAFF	TGTGCCAGCAGCTTAGAGTCAGTGAACACTGAAGCTTTCTTT
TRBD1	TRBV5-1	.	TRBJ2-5	CASSRRTGGSETQYF	TGCGCCAGTTCACGGCGGACAGGGGGCTCAGAGACCCAGTACTTC
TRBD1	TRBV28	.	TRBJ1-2	CASSSTGIGGYTF	TGTGCCAGCAGTTCGACAGGGATTGGTGGCTACACCTTC
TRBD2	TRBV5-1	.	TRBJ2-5	CASSLGLAERQETQYF	TGCGCCAGCAGCTTGGGACTAGCGGAAAGACAAGAGACCCAGTACTTC
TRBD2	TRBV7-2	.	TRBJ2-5	CASSLTSGWGGETQYF	TGTGCCAGCAGCTTAACCTCAGGTTGGGGGGGAGAGACCCAGTACTTC
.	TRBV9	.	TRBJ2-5	CASSFDSGSNQETQYF	TGTGCCAGCAGCTTCGATAGCGGTTCCAACCAAGAGACCCAGTACTTC
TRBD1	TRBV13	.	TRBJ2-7	CASSLGTGSRGRYYEQYF	TGTGCCAGCAGCTTAGGAACGGGTAGCAGGGGGCGGTACTACGAGCAGTACTTC
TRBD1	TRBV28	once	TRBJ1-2	CASSLQGAGGYTF	TGTGCCAGCAGTTTACAGGGGGCGGGTGGCTACACCTTC
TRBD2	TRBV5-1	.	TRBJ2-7	CASSSGLADYEQYF	TGCGCCAGCAGCTCGGGACTAGCGGACTACGAGCAGTACTTC
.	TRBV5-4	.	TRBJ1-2	CASSWPGSYGYTF	TGTGCCAGCAGCTGGCCGGGTTCCTATGGCTACACCTTC
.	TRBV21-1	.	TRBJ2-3	CASPGSPWVTDTQYF	TGTGCCAGCCCCGGATCACCATGGGTCACAGATACGCAGTATTTT
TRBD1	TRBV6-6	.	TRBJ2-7	CASRDRASGEQYF	TGTGCCAGCAGGGACAGGGCGAGCGGAGAGCAGTACTTC
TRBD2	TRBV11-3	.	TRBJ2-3	CASSSGLAGTDTQYF	TGTGCCAGCAGCTCGGGACTAGCGGGAACAGATACGCAGTATTTT
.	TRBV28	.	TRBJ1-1	CASSLVGDTEAFF	TGTGCCAGCAGTTTAGTAGGGGACACTGAAGCTTTCTTT
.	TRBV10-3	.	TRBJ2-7	CAISGGPKWSYEQYF	TGTGCCATCAGTGGAGGGCCCAAGTGGAGCTACGAGCAGTACTTC
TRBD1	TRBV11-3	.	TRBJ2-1	CASSSMTGPYNEQFF	TGTGCCAGCAGCTCCATGACAGGGCCGTACAATGAGCAGTTCTTC
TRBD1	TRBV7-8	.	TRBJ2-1	CASIIDRAEAEQFF	TGTGCCAGCATCATCGACAGGGCTGAGGCTGAGCAGTTCTTC
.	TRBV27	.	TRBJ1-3	CASSLSGSGNTIYF	TGTGCCAGCAGTTTAAGTGGTTCTGGAAACACCATATATTTT
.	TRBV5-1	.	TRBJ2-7	CASSPGSSYEQYF	TGCGCCAGCAGCCCCGGGAGTTCTTACGAGCAGTACTTC
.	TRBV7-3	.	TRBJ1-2	CASSRSGQENGYTF	TGTGCCAGCAGTCGTAGTGGCCAGGAGAATGGCTACACCTTC
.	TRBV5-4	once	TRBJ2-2	CASSLDLAGDGSGELFF	TGTGCCAGCAGCTTGGATCTGGCAGGGGATGGTTCCGGGGAGCTGTTTTTT
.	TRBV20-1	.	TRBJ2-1	CSAGNEQFF	TGCAGTGCTGGCAATGAGCAGTTCTTC
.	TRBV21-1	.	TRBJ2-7	CASRAGEREGSEQYF	TGTGCCAGCAGAGCCGGAGAGCGGGAGGGCTCCGAGCAGTACTTC
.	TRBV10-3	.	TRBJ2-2	CAISESSKALTAGELFF	TGTGCCATCAGTGAGTCGAGCAAGGCACTAACAGCGGGGGAGCTGTTTTTT
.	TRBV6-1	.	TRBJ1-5	CASRNTGINQPQHF	TGTGCCAGCAGAAACACAGGGATCAATCAGCCCCAGCATTTT